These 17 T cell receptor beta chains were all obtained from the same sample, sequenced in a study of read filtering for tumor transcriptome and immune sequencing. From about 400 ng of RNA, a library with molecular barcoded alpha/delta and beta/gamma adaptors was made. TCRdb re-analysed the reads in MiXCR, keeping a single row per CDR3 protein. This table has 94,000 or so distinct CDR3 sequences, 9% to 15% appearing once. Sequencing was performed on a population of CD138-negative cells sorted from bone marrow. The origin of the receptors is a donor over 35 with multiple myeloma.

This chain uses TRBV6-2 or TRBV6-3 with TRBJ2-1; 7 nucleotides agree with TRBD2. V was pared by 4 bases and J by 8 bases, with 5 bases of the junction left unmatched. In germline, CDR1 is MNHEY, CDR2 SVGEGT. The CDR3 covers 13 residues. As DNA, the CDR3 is TGTGCCAGCAGTTTTGCAGGGAGGGATGAGCAGTTCTTC. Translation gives CASSFAGRDEQFF.

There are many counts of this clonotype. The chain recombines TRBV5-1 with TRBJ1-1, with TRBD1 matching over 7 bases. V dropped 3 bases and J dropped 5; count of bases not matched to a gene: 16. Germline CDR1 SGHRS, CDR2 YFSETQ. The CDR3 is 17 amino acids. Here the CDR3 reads CASSSTQRGRGGTEAFF. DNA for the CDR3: TGCGCCAGCAGCTCAACCCAAAGGGGGCGGGGGGGAACTGAAGCTTTCTTT. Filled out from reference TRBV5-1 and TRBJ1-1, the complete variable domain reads KAGVTQTPRYLIKTRGQQVTLSCSPISGHRSVSWYQQTPGQGLQFLFEYFSETQRNKGNFPGRFSGRQFSNSRSEMNVSTLELGDSALYLCASSSTQRGRGGTEAFFGQGTRLTVV.

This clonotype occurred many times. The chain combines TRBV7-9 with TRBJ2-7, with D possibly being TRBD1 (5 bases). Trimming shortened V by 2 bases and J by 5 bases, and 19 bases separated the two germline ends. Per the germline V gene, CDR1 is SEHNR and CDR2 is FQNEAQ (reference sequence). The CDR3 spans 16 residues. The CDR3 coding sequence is TGTGCCAGCAGCTTAAGGGCCAGGGCCCTAATTAACGAGCAGTACTTC. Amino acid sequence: CASSLRARALINEQYF.

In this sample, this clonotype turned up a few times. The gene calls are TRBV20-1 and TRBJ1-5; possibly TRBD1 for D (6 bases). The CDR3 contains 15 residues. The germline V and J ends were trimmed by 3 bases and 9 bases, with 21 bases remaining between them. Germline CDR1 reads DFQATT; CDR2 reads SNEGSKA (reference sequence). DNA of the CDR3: TGCAGTGCTAGTCGCCTGGGCGGGGCGACAGGGCCCCAGCATTTT. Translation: CSASRLGGATGPQHF.

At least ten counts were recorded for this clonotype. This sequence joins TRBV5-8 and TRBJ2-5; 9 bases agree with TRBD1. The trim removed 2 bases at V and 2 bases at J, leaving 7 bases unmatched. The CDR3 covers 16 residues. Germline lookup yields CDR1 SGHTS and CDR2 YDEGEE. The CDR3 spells CASSLGQGFIQETQYF. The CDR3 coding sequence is TGTGCCAGCAGCTTAGGACAGGGGTTTATACAAGAGACCCAGTACTTC.

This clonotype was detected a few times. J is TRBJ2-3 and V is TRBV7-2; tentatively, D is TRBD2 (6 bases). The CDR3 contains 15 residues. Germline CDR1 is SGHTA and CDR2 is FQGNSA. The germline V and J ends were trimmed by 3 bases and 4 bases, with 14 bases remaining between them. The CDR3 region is CASSFRGRQADTQYF. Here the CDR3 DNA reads TGTGCCAGCAGCTTTCGAGGGAGGCAAGCAGATACGCAGTATTTT.

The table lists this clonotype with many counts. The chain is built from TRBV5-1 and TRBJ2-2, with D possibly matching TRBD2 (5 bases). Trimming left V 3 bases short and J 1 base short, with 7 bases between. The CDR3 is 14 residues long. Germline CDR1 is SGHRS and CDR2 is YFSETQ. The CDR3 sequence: CASSSGRNTGELFF. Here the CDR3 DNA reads TGCGCCAGCAGCTCGGGGAGGAACACCGGGGAGCTGTTTTTT. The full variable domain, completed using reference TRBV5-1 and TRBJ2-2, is KAGVTQTPRYLIKTRGQQVTLSCSPISGHRSVSWYQQTPGQGLQFLFEYFSETQRNKGNFPGRFSGRQFSNSRSEMNVSTLELGDSALYLCASSSGRNTGELFFGEGSRLTVL.

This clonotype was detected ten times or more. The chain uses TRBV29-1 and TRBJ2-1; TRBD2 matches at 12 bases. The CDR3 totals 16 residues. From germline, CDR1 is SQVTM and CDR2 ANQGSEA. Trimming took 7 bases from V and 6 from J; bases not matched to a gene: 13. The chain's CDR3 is CSAGLAGVATPNEQFF. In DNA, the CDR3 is TGCAGCGCGGGACTAGCGGGTGTTGCAACCCCCAATGAGCAGTTCTTC.

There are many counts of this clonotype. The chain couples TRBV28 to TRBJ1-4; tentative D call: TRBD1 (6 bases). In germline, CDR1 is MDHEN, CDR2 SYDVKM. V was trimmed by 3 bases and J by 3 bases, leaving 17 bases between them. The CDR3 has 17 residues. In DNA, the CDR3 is TGTGCCAGCAGTTTCCCCGCCCAGGGGAATGCTAATGAAAAACTGTTTTTT. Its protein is CASSFPAQGNANEKLFF.

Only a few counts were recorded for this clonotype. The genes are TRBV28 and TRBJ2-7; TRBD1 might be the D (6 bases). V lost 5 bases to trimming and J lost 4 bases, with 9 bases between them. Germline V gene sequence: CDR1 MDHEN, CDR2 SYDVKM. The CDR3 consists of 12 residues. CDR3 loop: CASSRTAYEQYF. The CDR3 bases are TGTGCCAGCAGTAGGACAGCTTACGAGCAGTACTTC.

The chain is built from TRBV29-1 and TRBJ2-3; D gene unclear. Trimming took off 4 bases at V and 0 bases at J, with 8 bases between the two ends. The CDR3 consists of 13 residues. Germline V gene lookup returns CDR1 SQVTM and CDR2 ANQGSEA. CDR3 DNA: TGCAGCGTTGCGCCCCGGAGCACAGATACGCAGTATTTT. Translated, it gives CSVAPRSTDTQYF.

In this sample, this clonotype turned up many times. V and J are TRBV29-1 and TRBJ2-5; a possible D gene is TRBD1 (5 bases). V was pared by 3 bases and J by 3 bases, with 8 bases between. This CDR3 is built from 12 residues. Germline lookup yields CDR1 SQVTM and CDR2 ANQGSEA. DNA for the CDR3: TGCAGCGTTGACCTAGGGGAAGAGACCCAGTACTTC. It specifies CSVDLGEETQYF. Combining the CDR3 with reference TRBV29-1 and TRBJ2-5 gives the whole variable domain SAVISQKPSRDICQRGTSLTIQCQVDSQVTMMFWYRQQPGQSLTLIATANQGSEATYESGFVIDKFPISRPNLTFSTLTVSNMSPEDSSIYLCSVDLGEETQYFGPGTRLLVL.

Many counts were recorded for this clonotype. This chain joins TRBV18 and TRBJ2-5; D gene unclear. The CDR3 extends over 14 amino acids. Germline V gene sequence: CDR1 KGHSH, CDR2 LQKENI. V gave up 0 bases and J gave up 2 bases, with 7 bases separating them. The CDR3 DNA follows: TGTGCCAGCTCACCACCAGGTTTGCAAGAGACCCAGTACTTC. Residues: CASSPPGLQETQYF. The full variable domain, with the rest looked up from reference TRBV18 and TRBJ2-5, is NAGVMQNPRHLVRRRGQEARLRCSPMKGHSHVYWYRQLPEEGLKFMVYLQKENIIDESGMPKERFSAEFPKEGPSILRIQQVVRGDSAAYFCASSPPGLQETQYFGPGTRLLVL.

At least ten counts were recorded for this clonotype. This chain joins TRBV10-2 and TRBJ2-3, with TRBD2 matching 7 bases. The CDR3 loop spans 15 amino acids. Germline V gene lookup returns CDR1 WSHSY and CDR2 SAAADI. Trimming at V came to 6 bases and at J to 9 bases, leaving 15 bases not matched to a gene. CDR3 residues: CASSQYGGRMGTQYF. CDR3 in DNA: TGCGCCAGCAGCCAATACGGGGGGAGGATGGGGACGCAGTATTTT.

The CDR3 reads CASKIGAEQETQYF. The CDR3 bases are TGCGCCAGCAAAATCGGGGCAGAGCAAGAGACCCAGTACTTC. The chain couples TRBV5-1 to TRBJ2-5; D tentatively fits TRBD1 or TRBD2 (5 bases each). The V end was cut by 6 bases, the J end by 2 bases, with 14 bases between. Germline CDR1 and CDR2: SGHRS and YFSETQ. The CDR3 spans 14 residues. The variable domain in full, with the rest retrieved from reference TRBV5-1 and TRBJ2-5, is KAGVTQTPRYLIKTRGQQVTLSCSPISGHRSVSWYQQTPGQGLQFLFEYFSETQRNKGNFPGRFSGRQFSNSRSEMNVSTLELGDSALYLCASKIGAEQETQYFGPGTRLLVL.

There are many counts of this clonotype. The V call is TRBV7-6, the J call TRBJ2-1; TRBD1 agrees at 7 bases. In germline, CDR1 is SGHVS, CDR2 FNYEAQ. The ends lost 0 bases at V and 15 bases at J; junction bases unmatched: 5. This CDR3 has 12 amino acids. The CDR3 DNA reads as TGTGCCAGCAGCTTAGCGGGGACAGCCCCGTTCTTC. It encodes CASSLAGTAPFF.

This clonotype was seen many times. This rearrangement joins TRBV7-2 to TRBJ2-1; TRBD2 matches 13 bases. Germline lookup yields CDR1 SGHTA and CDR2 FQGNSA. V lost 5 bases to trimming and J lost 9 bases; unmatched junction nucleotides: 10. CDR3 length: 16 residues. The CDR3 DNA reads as TGTGCCAGCAGCCCTCGGACTAGCGGGAGATATAGTGAGCAGTTCTTC. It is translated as CASSPRTSGRYSEQFF. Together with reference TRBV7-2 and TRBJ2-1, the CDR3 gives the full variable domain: GAGVSQSPSNKVTEKGKDVELRCDPISGHTALYWYRQSLGQGLEFLIYFQGNSAPDKSGLPSDRFSAERTGGSVSTLTIQRTQQEDSAVYLCASSPRTSGRYSEQFFGPGTRLTVL.